The 25 T cell receptor beta chains below all came from one sample that was sequenced in a study of OX40 agonist ivuxolimab in advanced cancers. Profiled with immunoSEQ multiplex PCR; TCRdb holds only in-frame clones, not every one. The sample carries roughly 48,000 clones, about three quarters recorded once. Sequences were derived from CD4+ or CD8+ T cells sorted from blood, sampled in a trial of the OX40 agonist ivuxolimab. The origin of the receptors is an adult with an advanced solid tumor such as melanoma, head and neck, liver or kidney cancer.

The V gene is TRBV6-4, the J gene TRBJ1-1; D is uncertain. The germline V gene has CDR1 MRHNA and CDR2 SNTAGT. The CDR3 is made up of 15 amino acids. The CDR3 is CAPRESGEQNTEAFF. Here the CDR3 DNA reads TGTGCACCCCGGGAGTCGGGAGAGCAGAACACTGAAGCTTTCTTT.

The J gene is TRBJ2-1, the V gene TRBV30; 7 bases map to TRBD2. V lost 4 bases and J lost 4; bases outside the gene matches: 7. CDR3 size: 14 residues. Germline CDR1 and CDR2: GTSNPN and SVGIG (reference sequence). For the CDR3, the DNA is TGTGCCTGGATGGCTAGCGGCGTTTACAATGAGCAGTTCTTC. It specifies CAWMASGVYNEQFF.

The chain carries TRBV4-1 and TRBJ1-3, with D uncertain. Trimming pared 1 base from V and 5 bases from J, leaving 12 bases between. The CDR3 has 15 residues. Germline CDR1 reads MGHRA; CDR2 reads YSYEKL. The CDR3 region is CASSQGIRNRNTIYF. The CDR3 DNA sequence: TGCGCCAGCAGCCAAGGGATTCGGAATAGAAACACCATATATTTT.

The V and J genes are TRBV7-6 and TRBJ2-5, with 8 positions matching TRBD2. Per the germline V gene, CDR1 is SGHVS and CDR2 is FNYEAQ. This CDR3 spans 15 amino acids. V trimming: 0 bases; J trimming: 8 bases; junction bases outside the gene matches: 8. The CDR3 bases are TGTGCCAGCAGCTTAGCACCGGGAGGGCTTGCAACCCAGTACTTC. It yields the protein CASSLAPGGLATQYF.

Only one count was recorded for this clone. The chain combines TRBV5-1 with TRBJ2-5; 8 bases fit TRBD1. V lost 4 bases to trimming and J lost 1 base; unmatched junction nucleotides: 3. The CDR3 is 14 residues long. CDR1 and CDR2 from the germline V gene are SGHRS and YFSETQ. The CDR3 is CASSPGQAQETQYF. Here the CDR3 DNA reads TGCGCCAGCAGCCCGGGACAGGCCCAAGAGACCCAGTACTTC.

This clone was recorded only once. The chain links TRBV7-9 to TRBJ1-1; D perhaps matches TRBD1 (5 bases). The ends were cut back, 3 bases at V and 4 bases at J, with 9 bases in the middle. The CDR3 covers 13 residues. Germline V gene lookup returns CDR1 SEHNR and CDR2 FQNEAQ (reference sequence). In DNA form, the CDR3 reads TGTGCCAGCAGCTTGATGGGGGGCACTGAAGCTTTCTTT. It is translated as CASSLMGGTEAFF.

The CDR3 spells CAWKTPWGPDSYEQYF. The CDR3, as DNA: TGTGCCTGGAAAACACCCTGGGGACCCGATTCCTACGAGCAGTACTTC. This chain connects TRBV30 to TRBJ2-7, with D possibly called TRBD1 or TRBD2 (5 bases each). The germline V gene has CDR1 GTSNPN and CDR2 SVGIG (reference sequence). CDR3 length equals 16 residues. The germline V and J ends were trimmed by 4 bases and 1 base, with 20 bases remaining between them.

This chain joins TRBV6-1 and TRBJ2-7; D might be TRBD1 (5 bases). The CDR3 covers 15 residues. Between the trimmed V and J ends, which lost 7 bases and 4 bases, there was a span of 20 bases. Germline V gene lookup returns CDR1 MNHNS and CDR2 SASEGT. The CDR3 sequence: CASNTGPIPFYEQYF. The CDR3 nucleotides read TGTGCCAGCAATACAGGTCCCATACCCTTTTACGAGCAGTACTTC.

The V gene is TRBV27, the J gene TRBJ2-3; 10 bases align to TRBD2. This CDR3 comprises 15 residues. Trimming cost V 2 bases and J 5 bases; bases outside gene matches: 4. CDR1 and CDR2 (germline): MNHEY, SMNVEV (reference sequence). CDR3 protein: CASSLLPSGGDTQYF. CDR3 coding DNA: TGTGCCAGCAGTTTACTGCCTAGCGGGGGAGATACGCAGTATTTT.

The chain is built from TRBV28 and TRBJ1-5, with D tentatively TRBD1 (5 bases). CDR3 size: 14 residues. Trimming left V 10 bases short and J 2 bases short, with 15 bases between. Germline V gene sequence: CDR1 MDHEN, CDR2 SYDVKM. The CDR3: CAIPGGRGNQPQHF. CDR3 coding DNA: TGTGCCATCCCCGGTGGCAGGGGCAATCAGCCCCAGCATTTT.

The chain recombines TRBV19 with TRBJ2-1; D could derive from TRBD1 or TRBD2 (6 bases each). Germline V lookup: CDR1 LNHDA, CDR2 SQIVND (reference sequence). The CDR3 has 15 amino acids. The ends were cut back, 6 bases at V and 5 bases at J, with 17 bases in the middle. The CDR3 DNA reads TGTGCCAGTAGCGCTGCGGGGACATATGACAATGAGCAGTTCTTC. It codes for CASSAAGTYDNEQFF. Full variable domain (remainder filled in from reference TRBV19 and TRBJ2-1): DGGITQSPKYLFRKEGQNVTLSCEQNLNHDAMYWYRQDPGQGLRLIYYSQIVNDFQKGDIAEGYSVSREKKESFPLTVTSAQKNPTAFYLCASSAAGTYDNEQFFGPGTRLTVL.

The chain links TRBV2 to TRBJ2-1; 10 nucleotides agree with TRBD2. After removal of 1 base from V and 15 bases from J, the junction contained 6 bases not matched to a gene. Germline assignment: CDR1 SNHLY and CDR2 FYNNEI. This CDR3 has 13 residues. The CDR3 sequence is CASSEGPSGSLFF. DNA for the CDR3: TGTGCCAGCAGTGAAGGACCTAGCGGGAGCCTGTTCTTC.

This clone has just a few counts. V gene TRBV2 combines with J gene TRBJ2-2, with TRBD2 as a possible D gene (5 bases). The CDR3 length is 14 residues. CDR1 SNHLY and CDR2 FYNNEI come from the germline V gene. Trimming took off 5 bases at V and 4 bases at J, with 11 bases between the two ends. CDR3: CASSLSSGTGELFF. As DNA, the CDR3 is TGTGCCAGCAGTTTGAGCAGCGGCACCGGGGAGCTGTTTTTT.

The V and J genes are TRBV12-5 and TRBJ2-7; the D gene could be TRBD1 or TRBD2 (5 bases each). The CDR3 contains 15 residues. Between the trimmed V and J ends, which lost 5 bases and 2 bases, there was a span of 16 bases. Germline CDR1 reads LGHNT; CDR2 reads FRNRAP. CDR3 loop: CASGENRDPPYEQYF. The DNA for the CDR3 is TGTGCTAGTGGTGAGAACCGGGACCCCCCCTACGAGCAGTACTTC.

This rearrangement joins TRBV5-6 to TRBJ2-7; possible D gene TRBD2, 6 bases. The CDR3 has 13 residues. CDR1 is SGHDT, CDR2 YYEEEE, per germline. V shed 3 bases and J shed 10 bases, with 17 bases lying between them. DNA of the CDR3: TGTGCCAGCAGCTCCGGGACTCCCATTCCACAGTACTTC. It yields the protein CASSSGTPIPQYF.

This chain connects TRBV25-1 to TRBJ1-1; 8 bases are a match to TRBD1. Trimming removed 8 bases from V and 4 bases from J; junction bases left unmatched: 3. The CDR3 consists of 12 residues. Germline loops: CDR1 MGHDK, CDR2 SYGVNS. The CDR3 loop reads CASQTGGTEAFF. In DNA, the CDR3 is TGTGCCAGCCAAACAGGGGGCACTGAAGCTTTCTTT.

This chain joins TRBV29-1 and TRBJ2-3; D tentatively reads TRBD1 or TRBD2 (5 bases each). The CDR3 is 13 residues long. The V and J ends lost 4 bases and 2 bases respectively, with 10 bases between them. Germline V CDR1 and CDR2: SQVTM, ANQGSEA. CDR3 in DNA: TGCAGCGTTGTGGGGGACCCCACAGATACGCAGTATTTT. It encodes CSVVGDPTDTQYF.

The chain links TRBV30 to TRBJ2-5; no definite D call. The DNA matches TRBJ2-7 better at its end, which makes the J call doubtful. Germline V gene sequence: CDR1 GTSNPN, CDR2 SVGIG (reference sequence). The length of the CDR3 is 11 residues. CDR3 residues: CAWNLGYEQYF. The CDR3 DNA follows: TGTGCCTGGAACCTTGGCTACGAGCAGTACTTC.

The chain carries TRBV4-3 and TRBJ2-1, with D perhaps TRBD1 or TRBD2 (5 bases each). Trimming took 3 bases from V and 8 from J, leaving 17 bases between them. This CDR3 has 15 amino acids. Germline lookup yields CDR1 LGHNA and CDR2 YSLEER. Here the CDR3 reads CASSQQLGRGDEQFF. In DNA form, the CDR3 reads TGCGCCAGCAGCCAGCAACTTGGAAGAGGGGATGAGCAGTTCTTC.

This clone came up once. V and J are TRBV6-5 and TRBJ2-7; TRBD2 aligns across 13 bases. The CDR3 spans 15 residues. The germline CDR1 and CDR2 sequences are MNHEY and SVGAGI. Trimming cost V 6 bases and J 5 bases; bases outside gene matches: 7. CDR3 bases: TGTGCCAGCAGCCCCGGACTAGCGGGAGTAGACGAGCAGTACTTC. Its protein product is CASSPGLAGVDEQYF.

In this sample, this clone turned up a few times. The chain is built from TRBV25-1 and TRBJ2-4, with 7 bases fitting TRBD1. Per the germline V gene, CDR1 is MGHDK and CDR2 is SYGVNS. The J segment lost 3 bases and the V segment lost 2 bases, leaving 13 bases of the junction unmatched. CDR3 length: 18 residues. CDR3 region: CASSEPFVRDSDKNIQYF. The DNA of the CDR3 is TGTGCCAGCAGTGAACCCTTTGTTAGGGACAGCGACAAAAACATTCAGTACTTC.

The chain uses TRBV14 and TRBJ2-2; D not certain. The length of the CDR3 is 15 residues. CDR1 and CDR2 from the germline V gene are SGHDN and FVKESK. The V gene lost 2 bases and the J gene lost 6 bases, with 13 bases spanning the gap. The CDR3, as DNA: TGTGCCAGCAGCCAATTTCGGATCGGCCCCGGGGAGCTGTTTTTT. Encoded protein: CASSQFRIGPGELFF.

J is TRBJ2-1 and V is TRBV27, with a weak D call TRBD2 (5 bases). Germline CDR1 is MNHEY and CDR2 is SMNVEV (reference sequence). Trimming pared 5 bases from V and 2 bases from J, leaving 19 bases between. The CDR3 covers 17 residues. The CDR3 loop is CASSQPLGADPYNEQFF. CDR3 coding DNA: TGTGCCAGCAGTCAACCATTGGGAGCCGACCCCTACAATGAGCAGTTCTTC.

This clone was found once. This sequence joins TRBV7-2 and TRBJ2-7; D not certain. The V and J ends lost 0 bases and 2 bases respectively, with 17 bases between them. This CDR3 is 17 amino acids long. The germline gives CDR1 SGHTA, CDR2 FQGNSA. This chain's CDR3 is CASSLAGPDLFPYEQYF. The CDR3 bases are TGTGCCAGCAGCTTAGCTGGGCCCGACCTCTTTCCCTACGAGCAGTACTTC.

This clone has a single count. The V call is TRBV15, the J call TRBJ2-3, with a tentative D call TRBD2 (7 bases). V shed 8 bases and J shed 1 base, with 16 bases lying between them. Germline CDR1 and CDR2: LNHNV and YYDKDF (reference sequence). The CDR3 spans 15 residues. The CDR3, as DNA: TGTGCCACCCAAGACGGGGGGCACGGCACAGATACGCAGTATTTT. Its protein is CATQDGGHGTDTQYF.